This T cell receptor (beta chain) is drawn from a study of blood T cell repertoires in COVID-19. Study-wide background: Donors in the United States, Italy and Spain gave samples during acute or convalescent COVID-19. Sources were T cells, B-cell-depleted T cells, or PBMCs; the material itself was cDNA or gDNA.

The assay was immunoSEQ multiplex PCR, and TCRdb's table has in-frame clones only and misses some. The repertoire holds 250,000 to 300,000 clones, approximately 93% seen once, with around 2.2% in the top ten. Patients at the Seattle site were enrolled during active infection and followed longitudinally. Sequencing was done on a sample of peripheral blood. This TCR came from a woman aged 25-40 years with COVID-19, enrolled during active disease.

The CDR3 reads CAWTQLLAGGRGELFF. The CDR3 region has the DNA TGTGCCTGGACCCAACTACTAGCGGGAGGGAGAGGGGAGCTGTTTTTT. This chain connects TRBV30 to TRBJ2-2; 13 nucleotides agree with TRBD2. Germline V CDR1 and CDR2: GTSNPN, SVGIG (reference sequence). CDR3 size: 16 residues. V was pared by 4 bases and J by 8 bases, with 10 bases of the junction left unmatched.